This T cell receptor (beta chain) was captured by sequencing in a study of cytomegalovirus exposure and HLA in healthy donors. Overall study: Earlier findings included 90 million to 120 million unique TCR beta sequences obtained from about 170 million T cells. Study conclusions and caveats: In an earlier analysis, about 90% or about 30%: the productive usage of most TCR beta V segments.

Primers included in the PCR were 60 Vbeta and 13 Jbeta primers. The method was immunoSEQ multiplex PCR; TCRdb's version includes in-frame clones alone and lacks a portion of them. The sample contains about 98,000 clones, 80% to 85% of which appear only once. Nominally healthy donors were sampled, though unrecorded immune exposures were likely. V lost 6 bases and J 0 bases, leaving 12 bases between the germline ends. This CDR3 has 15 amino acids. CDR1 and CDR2 from the germline V gene are MNHEY and SVGAGI. To note about this clone: Its cognate antigen is unknown.

The V call is TRBV6-5, the J call TRBJ1-5; no clear D. What was sequenced was PBMCs. The origin of this receptor is a man in his forties or fifties in good health and CMV-seronegative. The CDR3 DNA is TGTGCCAGCAGCCCGACTCGATCTAGCAATCAGCCCCAGCATTTT. Amino acid sequence: CASSPTRSSNQPQHF.